This T cell receptor (beta chain) was captured by sequencing in a study of blood T cell repertoires in COVID-19. TCRdb's table, derived via immunoSEQ multiplex PCR, lists solely in-frame clones and lacks some. The sample shows under 350,000 clones, 70% to 90% of them seen only once. There are 16 residues in the CDR3. Unmatched junction bases numbered 10, after V lost 4 bases and J lost 4 bases. Germline V gene data show CDR1 as KGHDR and CDR2 as SFDVKD. Sequenced sample: peripheral blood. The sequence was collected from a woman aged 70-85 years with acute or convalescent COVID-19. The chain combines TRBV24-1 with TRBJ2-3, with TRBD2 matching 7 bases. CDR3 region: CATSDPSGGGADTQYF. CDR3 nucleotide sequence: TGTGCCACCAGTGACCCTAGCGGTGGAGGGGCAGATACGCAGTATTTT.